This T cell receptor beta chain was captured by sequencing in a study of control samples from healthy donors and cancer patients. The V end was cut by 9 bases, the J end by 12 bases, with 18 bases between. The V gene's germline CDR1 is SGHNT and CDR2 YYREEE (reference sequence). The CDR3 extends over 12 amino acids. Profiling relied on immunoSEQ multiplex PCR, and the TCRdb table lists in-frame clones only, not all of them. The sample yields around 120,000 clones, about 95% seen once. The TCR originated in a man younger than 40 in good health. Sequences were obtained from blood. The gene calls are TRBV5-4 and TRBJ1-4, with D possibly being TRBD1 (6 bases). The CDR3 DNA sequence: TGTGCCATCGGGACATCCGGTAATGAACTGTTTTTT. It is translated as CAIGTSGNELFF.